The subject of this entry is one T cell receptor beta chain. The antigen is unknown. Per the germline V gene, CDR1 is LGHNA and CDR2 is YSLEER. The CDR3 contains 17 residues. J was trimmed by 3 bases and V by 0 bases; bases with no gene match: 5. The data derive from a study of PD-1 blockade in classical Hodgkin lymphoma. This sample's time point: cycle 4 day 1 (C4D1), after about 6 weeks of nivolumab. All the patients suffered relapse after autologous stem cell transplantation, and brentuximab vedotin exposure differed. The study's findings and limits: Newly diagnosed patients reportedly trailed healthy donors in baseline TCR diversity. Whatever underlies the repertoire differences (possibly disease activity or prior therapy) remains undefined.

Profiling relied on immunoSEQ multiplex PCR, and the TCRdb table lists in-frame clones only, not all of them. Of roughly 100,000 clones listed, around nine tenths are singletons. The rearrangement joins TRBV4-3 to TRBJ2-2, with 9 bases fitting TRBD2. The TCR was taken from a human donor with classical Hodgkin lymphoma. Here the sequenced sample was peripheral blood mononuclear cells (PBMCs), taken before the fourth cycle of nivolumab. The CDR3 reads CASSQEYSGRDTGELFF. The CDR3 DNA is TGCGCCAGCAGCCAAGAGTATAGCGGGAGAGACACCGGGGAGCTGTTTTTT.